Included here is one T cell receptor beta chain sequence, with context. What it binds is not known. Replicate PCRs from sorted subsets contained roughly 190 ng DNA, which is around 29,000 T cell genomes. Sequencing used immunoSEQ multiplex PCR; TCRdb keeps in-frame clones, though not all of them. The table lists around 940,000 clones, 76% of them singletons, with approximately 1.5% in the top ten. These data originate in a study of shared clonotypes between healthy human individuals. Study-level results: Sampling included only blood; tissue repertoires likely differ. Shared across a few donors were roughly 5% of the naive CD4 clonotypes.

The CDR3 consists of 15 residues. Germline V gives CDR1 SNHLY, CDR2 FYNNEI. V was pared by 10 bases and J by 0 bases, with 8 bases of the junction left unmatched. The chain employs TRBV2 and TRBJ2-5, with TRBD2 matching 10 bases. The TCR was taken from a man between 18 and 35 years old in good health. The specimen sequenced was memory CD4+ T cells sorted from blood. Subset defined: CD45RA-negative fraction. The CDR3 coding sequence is TGTGCCACGAAGGCTAGCGGGAGTAACCAAGAGACCCAGTACTTC. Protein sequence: CATKASGSNQETQYF.